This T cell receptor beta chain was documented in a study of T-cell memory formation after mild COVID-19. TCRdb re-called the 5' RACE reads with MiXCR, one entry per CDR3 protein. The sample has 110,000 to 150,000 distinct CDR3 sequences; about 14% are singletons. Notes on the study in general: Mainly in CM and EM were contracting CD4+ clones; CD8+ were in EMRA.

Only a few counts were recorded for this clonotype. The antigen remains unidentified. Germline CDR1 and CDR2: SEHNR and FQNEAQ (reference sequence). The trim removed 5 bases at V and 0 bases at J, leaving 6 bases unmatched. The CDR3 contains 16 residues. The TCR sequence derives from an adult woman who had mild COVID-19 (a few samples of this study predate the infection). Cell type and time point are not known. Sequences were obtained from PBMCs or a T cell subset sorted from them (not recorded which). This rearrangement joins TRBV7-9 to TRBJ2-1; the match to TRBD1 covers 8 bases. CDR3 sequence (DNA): TGTGCCAGCAGCCCCCGGACAGGGAACTCCTACAATGAGCAGTTCTTC. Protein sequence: CASSPRTGNSYNEQFF.